This T cell receptor (beta chain) emerged from a study of cytomegalovirus exposure and HLA in healthy donors. Overall study findings and caveats: Three of the chains that were CMV-associated were confirmed in vitro to be specific for CMV antigens.

With regard to this clone: What it binds is unknown.

The study ran its PCR with 60 Vbeta and 13 Jbeta primers. Profiling relied on immunoSEQ multiplex PCR, and the TCRdb table lists in-frame clones only, not all of them. This sample's clone table lists 75,000 to 95,000 clones. The junction had 6 bases not matched to a gene; V was cut back by 6 bases and J by 3 bases. The CDR3 length is 15 residues. Germline V gives CDR1 MNHEY, CDR2 SMNVEV (reference sequence). Sequencing input: PBMCs. The chain joins TRBV27 to TRBJ1-4, with 8 bases identical to TRBD1. The receptor's source is a girl aged 5 to 17 in good health and CMV-seropositive. The CDR3 DNA reads TGTGCCAGCAGACCCGGACAGGGACCTAATGAAAAACTGTTTTTT. Its protein is CASRPGQGPNEKLFF.